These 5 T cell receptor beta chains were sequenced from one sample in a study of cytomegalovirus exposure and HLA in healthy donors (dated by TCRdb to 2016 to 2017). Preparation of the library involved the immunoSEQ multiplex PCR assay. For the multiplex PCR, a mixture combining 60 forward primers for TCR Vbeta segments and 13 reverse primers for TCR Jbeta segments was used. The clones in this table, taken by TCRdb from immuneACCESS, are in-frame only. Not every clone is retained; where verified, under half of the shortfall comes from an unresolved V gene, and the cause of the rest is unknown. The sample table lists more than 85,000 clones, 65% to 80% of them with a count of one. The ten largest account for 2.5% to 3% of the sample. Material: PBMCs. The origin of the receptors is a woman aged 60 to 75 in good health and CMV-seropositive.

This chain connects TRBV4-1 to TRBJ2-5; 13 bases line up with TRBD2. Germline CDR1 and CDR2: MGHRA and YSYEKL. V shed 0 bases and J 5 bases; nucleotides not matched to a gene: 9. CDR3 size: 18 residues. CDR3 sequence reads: CASSQEGWTSGSQETQYF. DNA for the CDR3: TGCGCCAGCAGCCAAGAGGGGTGGACTAGCGGGAGTCAGGAGACCCAGTACTTC.

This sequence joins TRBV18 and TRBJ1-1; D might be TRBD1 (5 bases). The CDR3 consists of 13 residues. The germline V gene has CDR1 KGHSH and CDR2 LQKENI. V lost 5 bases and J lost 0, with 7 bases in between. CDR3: CASSTGMNTEAFF. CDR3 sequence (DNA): TGTGCCAGCTCAACAGGAATGAACACTGAAGCTTTCTTT.

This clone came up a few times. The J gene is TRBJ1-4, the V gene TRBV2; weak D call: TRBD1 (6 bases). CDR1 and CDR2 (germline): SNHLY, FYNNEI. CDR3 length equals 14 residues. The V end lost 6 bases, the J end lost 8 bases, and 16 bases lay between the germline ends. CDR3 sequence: CASSTGRGREKLFF. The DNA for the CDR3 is TGTGCCAGCAGCACAGGGCGAGGGCGGGAAAAACTGTTTTTT. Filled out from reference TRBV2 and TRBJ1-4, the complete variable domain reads EPEVTQTPSHQVTQMGQEVILRCVPISNHLYFYWYRQILGQKVEFLVSFYNNEISEKSEIFDDQFSVERPDGSNFTLKIRSTKLEDSAMYFCASSTGRGREKLFFGSGTQLSVL.

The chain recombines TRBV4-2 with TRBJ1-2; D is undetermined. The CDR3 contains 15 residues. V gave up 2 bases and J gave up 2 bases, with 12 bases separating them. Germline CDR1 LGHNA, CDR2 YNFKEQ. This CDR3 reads CASSQPQSMNYGYTF. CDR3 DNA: TGTGCCAGCAGCCAACCCCAATCTATGAACTATGGCTACACCTTC.

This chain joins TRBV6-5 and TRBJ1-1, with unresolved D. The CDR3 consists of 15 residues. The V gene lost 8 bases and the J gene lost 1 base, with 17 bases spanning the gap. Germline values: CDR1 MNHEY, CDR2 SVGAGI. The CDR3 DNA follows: TGTGCCAGCTGCCGAGATGGGAGATGGAACACTGAAGCTTTCTTT. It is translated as CASCRDGRWNTEAFF.